The clone carrying this T cell receptor (beta chain) showed up just once. What it binds is not known. Assay: immunoSEQ multiplex PCR; the TCRdb copy retains only in-frame clones and omits some. The table lists some 37,000 clones, approximately 85% of them singletons. This entry comes from a study of T cells in narcolepsy. At the level of the study: Patients with NT1 or NT2 and healthy control donors were enrolled. General observations from the study: Autoreactive clonotypes reportedly recurred in blood of same and different patients, not controls. Autoreactive clone sequences were missing from some blood memory CD4+ repertoires.

The sample consisted of CD45RA- memory CD4+ T cells from PBMCs. This TCR was recovered from a human donor with narcolepsy.

As DNA, the CDR3 is TGTGCCAGCAACCTTAGGTACCAAGAGACCCAGTACTTC. This encodes CASNLRYQETQYF. The gene calls are TRBV7-2 and TRBJ2-5, with D uncertain. The CDR3 consists of 13 residues. Germline CDR1 and CDR2: SGHTA and FQGNSA. Trimming removed 7 bases at V and 0 bases at J, with 9 bases between.